These 10 T cell receptor beta chains were all obtained from the same sample, sequenced in a study of blood T cell repertoires in COVID-19. Here immunoSEQ multiplex PCR was the method, and the copy in TCRdb shows in-frame clones only, minus some. The sample carries around 60,000 clones, about 88% recorded once. Sequenced: peripheral blood. These receptors all come from a man between 65 and 85 years old with acute or convalescent COVID-19.

Turning to this clone: The same CDR3 arises from other DNA sequences in this sample as well. The chain is built from TRBV9 and TRBJ2-7; D gene uncertain. Trimming stripped 0 bases from V and 1 base from J, with 8 bases between. The CDR3 runs to 14 residues. From germline, CDR1 is SGDLS and CDR2 YYNGEE. The CDR3 bases are TGTGCCAGCAGCGTAGGAGCAGGTTCCTACGAGCAGTACTTC. This translates into CASSVGAGSYEQYF. The full variable domain, in which reference TRBV9 and TRBJ2-7 provide the parts outside the CDR3, is DSGVTQTPKHLITATGQRVTLRCSPRSGDLSVYWYQQSLDQGLQFLIQYYNGEERAKGNILERFSAQQFPDLHSELNLSSLELGDSALYFCASSVGAGSYEQYFGPGTRLTVT.

This clone was detected once. The V and J genes are TRBV20-1 and TRBJ2-3; D is possibly TRBD1 (5 bases). V lost 3 bases to trimming and J lost 8 bases, with 15 bases between them. Germline-derived CDR1 and CDR2 are DFQATT and SNEGSKA (reference sequence). The CDR3 spans 13 residues. The CDR3 loop reads CSASEHVRGTQYF. In nucleotides, the CDR3 is TGCAGTGCTAGTGAGCACGTAAGGGGTACGCAGTATTTT.

The chain couples TRBV5-5 to TRBJ2-7; tentative D call: TRBD1 (5 bases). The CDR3 is made up of 15 amino acids. Germline loops: CDR1 SGHKS, CDR2 YYEKEE (reference sequence). V lost 4 bases, J lost 2 bases, and 16 bases lay in between. This chain's CDR3 is CASSIGEDLTYEQYF. CDR3 coding DNA: TGTGCCAGCAGCATAGGGGAAGACCTCACCTACGAGCAGTACTTC.

The chain joins TRBV7-3 to TRBJ1-1; D is perhaps TRBD1 (6 bases). Germline lookup yields CDR1 SGHTA and CDR2 FQGTGA. This CDR3 comprises 14 residues. Trimming cost V 7 bases and J 1 base, with 13 bases left between them. CDR3 sequence (DNA): TGTGCCAGCAAACGGACAGTTGAGAACACTGAAGCTTTCTTT. Its protein product is CASKRTVENTEAFF.

This clone was recorded at least ten times. The genes are TRBV27 and TRBJ1-1, with 8 bases identical to TRBD1. Germline-derived CDR1 and CDR2 are MNHEY and SMNVEV (reference sequence). This CDR3 contains 16 residues. Trimming at V came to 2 bases and at J to 4 bases, leaving 9 bases not matched to a gene. The CDR3 here is CASSLMTGVVRTEAFF. The CDR3, as DNA: TGTGCCAGCAGTTTAATGACAGGGGTTGTACGCACTGAAGCTTTCTTT.

This chain joins TRBV5-1 and TRBJ1-5; weak D call: TRBD1 (5 bases). This CDR3 contains 17 residues. Germline-derived CDR1 and CDR2 are SGHRS and YFSETQ. The germline V and J ends were trimmed by 4 bases and 0 bases, with 17 bases remaining between them. The CDR3 region has the DNA TGCGCCAGCAGCCTGCAGGGATTAGCTGGTAGCAATCAGCCCCAGCATTTT. It encodes CASSLQGLAGSNQPQHF.

The chain uses TRBV10-3 and TRBJ1-3; 10 bases align to TRBD1. The germline CDR1 and CDR2 sequences are ENHRY and SYGVKD. CDR3 size: 12 residues. The ends lost 9 bases at V and 4 bases at J; junction bases unmatched: 0. CDR3 in amino acids: CAMGQGGNTIYF. The DNA for the CDR3 is TGTGCCATGGGACAGGGGGGAAACACCATATATTTT.

The chain uses TRBV25-1 and TRBJ2-3; perhaps TRBD2 as D (6 bases). The V gene's germline CDR1 is MGHDK and CDR2 SYGVNS. Trimming left V 4 bases short and J 8 bases short, with 10 bases between. CDR3 length equals 12 residues. The CDR3 region has the DNA TGTGCCAGCAGTGGCCTGGGGGGTACGCAGTATTTT. This gives the protein CASSGLGGTQYF. Full variable domain (remainder filled in from reference TRBV25-1 and TRBJ2-3): EADIYQTPRYLVIGTGKKITLECSQTMGHDKMYWYQQDPGMELHLIHYSYGVNSTEKGDLSSESTVSRIRTEHFPLTLESARPSHTSQYLCASSGLGGTQYFGPGTRLTVL.

The chain uses TRBV11-3 and TRBJ2-2; TRBD2 agrees at 9 bases. V lost 11 bases, J lost 5 bases, and 6 bases stayed unmatched. Germline V CDR1 and CDR2: SGHNT, YENEEA. This CDR3 region has 13 residues. The CDR3 sequence is CARGGGLTGELFF. The CDR3 region has the DNA TGTGCCCGCGGGGGGGGCCTAACCGGGGAGCTGTTTTTT.

The chain couples TRBV7-8 to TRBJ2-6; weak D call: TRBD2 (6 bases). The V end was cut by 1 base, the J end by 2 bases, with 9 bases between. This CDR3 is built from 16 residues. The germline V gene has CDR1 SGHVS and CDR2 FQNEAQ. The CDR3 nucleotides are TGTGCCAGCAGCTTAGTTGGAGGGGCTGGGGCCAACGTCCTGACTTTC. Protein sequence: CASSLVGGAGANVLTF.